Listed below are T cell receptor beta chains from one sample, sequenced in a study of blood T cells in healthy people across ages. TCRdb recomputed calls from the 5' RACE reads with MiXCR, one row per CDR3 protein. The profile shows about 800,000 distinct CDR3 sequences, 20% to 30% of them singletons. These records were also assigned to another study, of T cells of mothers and their children.

Sequencing was done on a sample of blood. The receptors come from a boy between 5 and 17 years old in good health. Each CDR3 is given with its conserved first and last residue. Fields, in order: J gene, V gene, CDR3 protein.

J: TRBJ2-5
V: TRBV4-3
CDR3: CASSQEGRGSGETQYF

J: TRBJ2-1
V: TRBV20-1
CDR3: CSARDPETSGSYNEQFF

J: TRBJ1-2
V: TRBV27
CDR3: CASSTDRANYGYTF

J: TRBJ2-2
V: TRBV5-1
CDR3: CASSWGPGLASTGELFF

J: TRBJ2-1
V: TRBV7-8
CDR3: CASSLVAAGGFNEQFF

J: TRBJ1-5
V: TRBV30
CDR3: CAWSVETVSNQPQHF

J: TRBJ2-5
V: TRBV7-2
CDR3: CASSFRGGHQETQYF

J: TRBJ1-6
V: TRBV28
CDR3: CASSAHGRPGSPLHF

J: TRBJ2-5
V: TRBV29-1
CDR3: CSVEDRYSLAAQETQYF

J: -
V: TRBV5-1
CDR3: CASQQGIDYEQYF

J: TRBJ2-1
V: TRBV13
CDR3: CASSPAEPAGWEQFF

J: TRBJ2-7
V: TRBV14
CDR3: CASSQEGTVTRPAYEQYF

J: TRBJ2-7
V: TRBV12-3/TRBV12-4
CDR3: CASSWDYFYEQYF

J: TRBJ2-5
V: TRBV30
CDR3: CAWSGQQETQYF

J: TRBJ1-1
V: TRBV27
CDR3: CASSPDTYTEAFF

J: TRBJ2-7
V: TRBV12-3/TRBV12-4
CDR3: CAGSDSGLTYEQYF

J: TRBJ2-1
V: TRBV5-6
CDR3: CASSLVGGTSNEQFF

J: TRBJ2-7
V: TRBV5-6
CDR3: CASSLYSVSGLGTHEQYF

J: TRBJ2-7
V: TRBV15
CDR3: CATSRGLAGGSEQYF

J: TRBJ2-1
V: TRBV12-3/TRBV12-4
CDR3: CASTTALHNEQFF

J: TRBJ1-2
V: TRBV19
CDR3: CASSLAYRDKPYGYTF

J: TRBJ2-6
V: TRBV20-1
CDR3: CSATGTGLSGANVLTF

J: -
V: TRBV6-2/TRBV6-3
CDR3: CASSYNWPSYEQYF

J: TRBJ2-1
V: TRBV29-1
CDR3: CSVPNPIGGQETDEQFF

J: TRBJ2-7
V: TRBV20-1
CDR3: CSALGLVGEQYF

J: TRBJ2-5
V: TRBV29-1
CDR3: CSANRGKETQYF

J: -
V: TRBV7-2
CDR3: CASSLVAGNLNEQFF

J: TRBJ1-1
V: TRBV27
CDR3: CASSLGDRMNTEAFF

J: TRBJ2-2
V: TRBV21-1
CDR3: CAGPGRGITGELFF

J: TRBJ2-2
V: TRBV7-2
CDR3: CASRGDRVAGELFF

J: TRBJ2-5
V: TRBV7-9
CDR3: CASSIGTGGQETQYF

J: TRBJ1-5
V: TRBV29-1
CDR3: CSVAAGANQPQHF

J: -
V: TRBV10-3
CDR3: CAISELSTGNNEQFF

J: TRBJ1-4
V: TRBV29-1
CDR3: CSALTVYNEKLFF

J: -
V: TRBV28
CDR3: CASSLPATTGRSYEQYF

J: TRBJ2-3
V: TRBV12-3/TRBV12-4
CDR3: CASGRRSGGGEDTQYF

J: TRBJ2-4
V: TRBV5-1
CDR3: CASSLDRDGNIQYF

J: TRBJ1-4
V: TRBV20-1
CDR3: CSATRDRVNEKLFF